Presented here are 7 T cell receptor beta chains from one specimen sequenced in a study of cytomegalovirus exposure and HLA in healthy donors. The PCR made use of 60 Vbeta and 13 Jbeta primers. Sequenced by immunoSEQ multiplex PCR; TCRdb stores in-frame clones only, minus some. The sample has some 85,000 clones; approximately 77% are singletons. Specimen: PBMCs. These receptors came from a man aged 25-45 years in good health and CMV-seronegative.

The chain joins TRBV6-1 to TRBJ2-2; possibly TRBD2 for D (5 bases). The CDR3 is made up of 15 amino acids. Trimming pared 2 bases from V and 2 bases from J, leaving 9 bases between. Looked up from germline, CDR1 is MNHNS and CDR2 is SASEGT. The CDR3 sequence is CASSEPSFNTGELFF. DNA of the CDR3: TGTGCCAGCAGTGAACCTAGCTTTAACACCGGGGAGCTGTTTTTT.

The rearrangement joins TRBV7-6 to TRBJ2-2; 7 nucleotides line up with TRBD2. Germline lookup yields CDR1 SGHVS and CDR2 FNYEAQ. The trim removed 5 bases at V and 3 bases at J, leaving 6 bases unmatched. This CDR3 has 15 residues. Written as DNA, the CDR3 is TGTGCCAGCAGCGGTCGGGAGGCCCACACCGGGGAGCTGTTTTTT. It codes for CASSGREAHTGELFF.

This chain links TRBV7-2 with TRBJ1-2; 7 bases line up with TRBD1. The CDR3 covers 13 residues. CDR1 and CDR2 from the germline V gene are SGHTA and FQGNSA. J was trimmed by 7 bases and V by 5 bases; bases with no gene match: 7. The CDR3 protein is CASSPAQGLGYTF. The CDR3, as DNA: TGTGCCAGCAGCCCAGCACAGGGGCTTGGCTACACCTTC.

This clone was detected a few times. The CDR3 loop is CAISVTENPYGYTF. The CDR3 region has the DNA TGTGCCATCAGTGTAACTGAAAACCCCTATGGCTACACCTTC. J is TRBJ1-2 and V is TRBV10-3, with no clear D. Germline V gives CDR1 ENHRY, CDR2 SYGVKD. The length of the CDR3 is 14 residues. V lost 4 bases and J 4 bases, leaving 13 bases between the germline ends.

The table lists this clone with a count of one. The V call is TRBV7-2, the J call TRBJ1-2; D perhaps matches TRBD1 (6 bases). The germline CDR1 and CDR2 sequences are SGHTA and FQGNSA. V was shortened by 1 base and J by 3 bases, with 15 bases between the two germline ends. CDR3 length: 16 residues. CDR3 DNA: TGTGCCAGCAGCTTAGACTACCTCCCAGGGGACTATGGCTACACCTTC. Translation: CASSLDYLPGDYGYTF. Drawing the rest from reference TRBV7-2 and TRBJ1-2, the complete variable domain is GAGVSQSPSNKVTEKGKDVELRCDPISGHTALYWYRQSLGQGLEFLIYFQGNSAPDKSGLPSDRFSAERTGGSVSTLTIQRTQQEDSAVYLCASSLDYLPGDYGYTFGSGTRLTVV.

The CDR3 loop is CASSRRDGQVQQETQYF. CDR3 in DNA: TGTGCCAGCAGCCGCCGGGATGGACAGGTTCAACAAGAGACCCAGTACTTC. The V and J genes are TRBV11-3 and TRBJ2-5; 7 positions match TRBD1. This CDR3 is 17 amino acids long. J was trimmed by 2 bases and V by 5 bases; bases with no gene match: 14. Germline V gene lookup returns CDR1 SGHNT and CDR2 YENEEA.

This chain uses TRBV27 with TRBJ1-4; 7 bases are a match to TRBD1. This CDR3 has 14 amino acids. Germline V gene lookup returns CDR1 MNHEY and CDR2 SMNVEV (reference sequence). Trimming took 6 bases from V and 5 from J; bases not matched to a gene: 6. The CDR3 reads CASRPDRLNEKLFF. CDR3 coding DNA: TGTGCCAGCAGGCCGGACAGGTTAAATGAAAAACTGTTTTTT. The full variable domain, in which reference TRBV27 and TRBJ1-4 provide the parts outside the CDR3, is EAQVTQNPRYLITVTGKKLTVTCSQNMNHEYMSWYRQDPGLGLRQIYYSMNVEVTDKGDVPEGYKVSRKEKRNFPLILESPSPNQTSLYFCASRPDRLNEKLFFGSGTQLSVL.